These 30 T cell receptor beta chains were all obtained from the same sample, sequenced in a study of Ad26.COV2.S vaccination and SARS-CoV-2 variants. Stated treatment: about 20 received Ad26.COV2.S at low or high dose, single or two shots; 5 received placebo; per-sample allocation not given. Material that was analyzed had been drawn on day 63 after the first vaccine or placebo injection. The method was immunoSEQ multiplex PCR; TCRdb's version includes in-frame clones alone and lacks a portion of them. Of about 440,000 clones listed, around 88% were seen once; the top ten hold about 13%. The sequenced sample was peripheral blood, obtained in a trial of Ad26.COV2.S vaccine versus placebo. Source of these receptors: a person aged 18-60 years who received the Ad26.COV2.S COVID-19 vaccine or a placebo.

J is TRBJ2-3 and V is TRBV24-1; 11 bases map to TRBD2. The J segment lost 2 bases and the V segment lost 6 bases, leaving 24 bases of the junction unmatched. CDR3 length: 22 residues. CDR1 is KGHDR, CDR2 SFDVKD, per germline. The CDR3 DNA is TGTGCCACCAGTAGTGTGGGGGTAACTAGCGGGAGCCCAGCCCCCTCCACAGATACGCAGTATTTT. It codes for CATSSVGVTSGSPAPSTDTQYF.

This clone was counted between two and nine times. V is TRBV21-1 and J is TRBJ2-7; no DNA check was done on the table's D call, TRBD2. TRBV21-1 is a recognized pseudogene. The CDR3 covers 15 residues. The chain's CDR3 is CASSRAGEPSYEQYF. The DNA of the CDR3 is TGTGCCAGCAGCAGAGCGGGAGAGCCAAGTTACGAGCAGTACTTC.

A few counts support this clone. The chain recombines TRBV5-4 with TRBJ2-1; 7 bases map to TRBD1. J was trimmed by 3 bases and V by 4 bases; bases with no gene match: 10. There are 16 residues in the CDR3. Germline-derived CDR1 and CDR2 are SGHNT and YYREEE (reference sequence). The CDR3 here is CASSRTGEGYYNEQFF. CDR3 bases: TGTGCCAGCAGCCGTACAGGGGAAGGATACTACAATGAGCAGTTCTTC.

J is TRBJ2-3 and V is TRBV7-8; D gene ambiguous. Per the germline V gene, CDR1 is SGHVS and CDR2 is FQNEAQ. This CDR3 is built from 13 residues. V was clipped by 5 bases and J by 5 bases, with 11 bases between them. The CDR3 spells CASSPVVLDTQYF. CDR3 nucleotides: TGTGCCAGCAGCCCGGTTGTGCTAGATACGCAGTATTTT.

This chain links TRBV7-2 with TRBJ2-2, with D perhaps given as TRBD1 or TRBD2 (6 bases each). V was clipped by 2 bases and J by 4 bases, with 14 bases between them. The CDR3 length is 16 residues. The germline V gene encodes CDR1 SGHTA and CDR2 FQGNSA. The CDR3 DNA is TGTGCCAGCAGCTTAATGGGCAGGGGACTCACCGGGGAGCTGTTTTTT. This sequence encodes CASSLMGRGLTGELFF.

This chain uses TRBV30 with TRBJ2-1; 12 bases agree with TRBD2. In germline, CDR1 is GTSNPN, CDR2 SVGIG (reference sequence). V shed 4 bases, J shed 7 bases, and the junction held 8 bases outside the gene matches. The CDR3 sequence is 15 residues long. CDR3 in DNA: TGTGCCTGGACGCCGGGACTAGCGGGCTTGAATGAGCAGTTCTTC. Its protein product is CAWTPGLAGLNEQFF.

V gene TRBV28 combines with J gene TRBJ1-2; D remains ambiguous. From germline, CDR1 is MDHEN and CDR2 SYDVKM. CDR3 length: 15 residues. Trimming left V 5 bases short and J 11 bases short, with 24 bases between. In DNA form, the CDR3 reads TGTGCCAGCAGTACCCTCGATTTACGCGACCGGCCATACACCTTC. This translates into CASSTLDLRDRPYTF.

The chain joins TRBV20-1 to TRBJ1-5; no reliable D call. Germline V lookup: CDR1 DFQATT, CDR2 SNEGSKA (reference sequence). This CDR3 is built from 14 residues. V lost 3 bases and J 0 bases, leaving 9 bases between the germline ends. As DNA, the CDR3 is TGCAGTGCTAGTTCTGGATATAGCAATCAGCCCCAGCATTTT. The encoded protein is CSASSGYSNQPQHF.

The V gene is TRBV19, the J gene TRBJ1-1, with 8 positions matching TRBD1. The J segment lost 0 bases and the V segment lost 5 bases, leaving 2 bases of the junction unmatched. The CDR3 contains 14 residues. Germline V gene lookup returns CDR1 LNHDA and CDR2 SQIVND (reference sequence). The CDR3 coding sequence is TGTGCCAGTAGTTGGACAGGGATGAACACTGAAGCTTTCTTT. Its protein is CASSWTGMNTEAFF.

V and J are TRBV28 and TRBJ2-5; the match to TRBD2 covers 13 bases. Trimming removed 6 bases from V and 5 bases from J; junction bases left unmatched: 6. CDR3 size: 15 residues. The germline gives CDR1 MDHEN, CDR2 SYDVKM. CDR3 sequence reads: CASRLAGGPGETQYF. In nucleotides, the CDR3 is TGTGCCAGCAGACTAGCGGGAGGGCCGGGGGAGACCCAGTACTTC.

The J gene is TRBJ1-1, the V gene TRBV25-1, with no clear D. From germline, CDR1 is MGHDK and CDR2 SYGVNS. The CDR3 sequence is 13 residues long. Trimming stripped 5 bases from V and 1 base from J, with 8 bases between. The CDR3 nucleotides read TGTGCCAGCAGTATGAAACCGAACACTGAAGCTTTCTTT. Its protein product is CASSMKPNTEAFF.

This sequence joins TRBV11-3 and TRBJ2-2; 8 bases are a match to TRBD2. Germline CDR1 and CDR2: SGHNT and YENEEA. The trim removed 5 bases at V and 5 bases at J, leaving 10 bases unmatched. The CDR3 length is 16 residues. The chain's CDR3 is CASSPGGGLVTGELFF. The CDR3 DNA reads TGTGCCAGCAGCCCTGGCGGGGGGCTAGTAACCGGGGAGCTGTTTTTT.

The chain links TRBV6-2 or TRBV6-3 to TRBJ1-4, with TRBD1 as a possible D gene (5 bases). V dropped 6 bases and J dropped 0 bases, with 11 bases sitting between them. This CDR3 is 15 amino acids long. CDR1 and CDR2 from the germline V gene are MNHEY and SVGEGT. This CDR3 is CASRPTGATNEKLFF. The CDR3 bases are TGTGCCAGCAGGCCTACAGGAGCAACTAATGAAAAACTGTTTTTT.

The chain employs TRBV6-2 or TRBV6-3 and TRBJ2-7; D gene unclear. CDR3 length: 12 amino acids. Deletions cut 6 bases from V and 4 bases from J, with 10 bases between. CDR1 is MNHEY, CDR2 SVGEGT, per germline. CDR3 nucleotide sequence: TGTGCCAGCAGCAACCTTCCGTACGAGCAGTACTTC. This codes for CASSNLPYEQYF.

J is TRBJ1-5 and V is TRBV6-5, with unresolved D. The ends were cut back, 6 bases at V and 6 bases at J, with 12 bases in the middle. This CDR3 spans 13 amino acids. Germline V gene data show CDR1 as MNHEY and CDR2 as SVGAGI. The CDR3 DNA reads TGTGCCAGCAGCCATGATGCGGGTCAGCCCCAGCATTTT. Translating it yields CASSHDAGQPQHF.

The chain links TRBV27 to TRBJ2-2, with 7 bases identical to TRBD2. With V trimmed by 6 bases and J by 2 bases, 6 bases remained unmatched. Germline V gene lookup returns CDR1 MNHEY and CDR2 SMNVEV (reference sequence). CDR3 size: 15 residues. CDR3 protein: CASRPSGGNTGELFF. CDR3 sequence (DNA): TGTGCCAGCAGACCTAGCGGAGGAAACACCGGGGAGCTGTTTTTT.

This clone turned up a few times. This sequence joins TRBV9 and TRBJ2-3; D not certain. The V end was cut by 0 bases, the J end by 3 bases, with 5 bases between. This CDR3 is built from 13 residues. In germline, CDR1 is SGDLS, CDR2 YYNGEE. As DNA, the CDR3 is TGTGCCAGCAGCGTAGCGGGTACAGATACGCAGTATTTT. As protein: CASSVAGTDTQYF.

This rearrangement joins TRBV14 to TRBJ2-2; D is uncertain. Germline V gene data show CDR1 as SGHDN and CDR2 as FVKESK. This CDR3 spans 12 amino acids. V lost 4 bases and J lost 4, with 4 bases in between. CDR3 DNA sequence: TGTGCCAGCAGCCCAACCACCGGGGAGCTGTTTTTT. It translates to CASSPTTGELFF.

V usage is TRBV5-1 and J usage is TRBJ2-5, with TRBD2 as a possible D gene (6 bases). The CDR3 covers 13 residues. The V end was cut by 6 bases, the J end by 4 bases, with 13 bases between. The V gene's germline CDR1 is SGHRS and CDR2 YFSETQ. Here the CDR3 reads CASNRDLGETQYF. The CDR3 bases are TGCGCCAGCAATAGGGACTTAGGAGAGACCCAGTACTTC. Using reference TRBV5-1 and TRBJ2-5 for the parts outside the CDR3, the full variable domain is KAGVTQTPRYLIKTRGQQVTLSCSPISGHRSVSWYQQTPGQGLQFLFEYFSETQRNKGNFPGRFSGRQFSNSRSEMNVSTLELGDSALYLCASNRDLGETQYFGPGTRLLVL.

The chain is built from TRBV3-1 (or the pseudogene TRBV3-2) and TRBJ2-5; the D gene could be TRBD1 or TRBD2 (5 bases each). Germline V gene data show CDR1 as LGHDT and CDR2 as YNNKEL (reference sequence). V lost 5 bases and J lost 5, with 24 bases in between. The CDR3 has 17 amino acids. The CDR3 bases are TGTGCCAGCAGCTCTAACGCCGGGACCGTTAGAGGGGAGACCCAGTACTTC. This translates into CASSSNAGTVRGETQYF.

This clone was detected once. The chain couples TRBV30 to TRBJ1-3; D gene unclear. Trimming took off 2 bases at V and 4 bases at J, with 15 bases between the two ends. The CDR3 has 15 residues. Germline V gene lookup returns CDR1 GTSNPN and CDR2 SVGIG (reference sequence). The CDR3 here is CAWSYYRARGNTIYF. The CDR3 DNA sequence: TGTGCCTGGAGTTACTACCGGGCCAGGGGAAACACCATATATTTT.

The chain has TRBV4-2 and TRBJ2-7; 7 bases are a match to TRBD2. This CDR3 contains 14 residues. CDR1 and CDR2 (germline): LGHNA, YNFKEQ. V lost 3 bases, J lost 3 bases, and 5 bases stayed unmatched. The CDR3 reads CASSHRGTNYEQYF. The CDR3 DNA reads TGTGCCAGCAGCCACCGCGGGACTAACTACGAGCAGTACTTC.

V and J are TRBV4-1 and TRBJ2-2; D is unclear. The CDR3 has 14 residues. V was shortened by 3 bases and J by 6 bases, with 11 bases between the two germline ends. Germline CDR1 and CDR2: MGHRA and YSYEKL. The DNA of the CDR3 is TGCGCCAGCAGCCAGCACCCCGGGTCCGGGGAGCTGTTTTTT. As protein: CASSQHPGSGELFF.

The rearrangement joins TRBV27 to TRBJ1-1; TRBD1 is a possible D gene (5 bases). Germline-derived CDR1 and CDR2 are MNHEY and SMNVEV (reference sequence). This CDR3 has 12 residues. The V end was cut by 6 bases, the J end by 6 bases, with 11 bases between. In DNA, the CDR3 is TGTGCCAGCAGGAGGGGAAGTGCTGAAGCTTTCTTT. It specifies CASRRGSAEAFF.

This clone was counted a single time. This chain connects TRBV27 to TRBJ2-3; D is undetermined. Looked up from germline, CDR1 is MNHEY and CDR2 is SMNVEV (reference sequence). V lost 3 bases to trimming and J lost 5 bases, with 3 bases between them. This CDR3 is built from 11 residues. CDR3 coding DNA: TGTGCCAGCAGTTTCCAAGATACGCAGTATTTT. Translation gives CASSFQDTQYF.

The V call is TRBV11-3, the J call TRBJ1-2, with D perhaps TRBD1 (5 bases). CDR3 length: 14 residues. With 4 bases removed from V and 3 bases from J, the gap between germline ends came to 12 bases. Germline V gene lookup returns CDR1 SGHNT and CDR2 YENEEA. CDR3: CASSSTERYYGYTF. DNA for the CDR3: TGTGCCAGCAGCTCGACAGAAAGATACTATGGCTACACCTTC.

The V and J genes are TRBV4-2 and TRBJ1-2; D gene unclear. Germline CDR1 and CDR2: LGHNA and YNFKEQ. This CDR3 contains 14 residues. V lost 4 bases and J lost 2, with 11 bases in between. The CDR3, as DNA: TGTGCCAGCAGCCCGGAAGATTCCAACTATGGCTACACCTTC. This translates into CASSPEDSNYGYTF.

V and J are TRBV6-6 and TRBJ1-2; D gene ambiguous. CDR3 length: 15 residues. V lost 2 bases and J 4 bases, leaving 14 bases between the germline ends. Germline V lookup: CDR1 MNHNY, CDR2 SVGAGI (reference sequence). CDR3 DNA sequence: TGTGCCAGCAGTTACCCCTCCTCGGCCTCCTATGGCTACACCTTC. This encodes CASSYPSSASYGYTF.

This chain joins TRBV19 and TRBJ1-5, with TRBD1 as a possible D gene (5 bases). Trimming removed 4 bases at V and 4 bases at J, with 11 bases between. The CDR3 runs 14 residues. The germline CDR1 and CDR2 sequences are LNHDA and SQIVND (reference sequence). CDR3 residues: CASSNPGENQPQHF. The CDR3 DNA follows: TGTGCCAGTAGTAATCCGGGGGAGAATCAGCCCCAGCATTTT.

On this clone: Other DNA variants within this sample encode the same CDR3. The chain couples TRBV28 to TRBJ1-5, with D uncertain. Trimming stripped 4 bases from V and 7 bases from J, with 14 bases between. Germline V gene lookup returns CDR1 MDHEN and CDR2 SYDVKM. The CDR3 is made up of 14 amino acids. The CDR3 DNA sequence: TGTGCCAGCAGTTCACCCCTAGGAGGCCAGCCCCAGCATTTT. Protein sequence: CASSSPLGGQPQHF.